This T cell receptor (beta chain) is from a study of blood T cells in healthy people across ages. Turning to this clonotype: The antigen is undetermined.

Study-level findings and limits: The fall in TCR beta diversity per million T cells was roughly linear with age.

PCR was performed a second time for 7 to 11 cycles using a sample-barcoded 5' primer and a J-beta primer mix. TCRdb reprocessed the 5' RACE reads with MiXCR, giving one entry per CDR3 protein. The data show around 1.1 million distinct CDR3 sequences, 35% to 40% seen once. The sequence came from a man aged 18 to 35 in good health. The sequenced sample consisted of blood.

CDR3 loop: CAISESGTSVGNEQFF. In nucleotides, the CDR3 is TGTGCCATCAGTGAGTCCGGGACTAGCGTGGGTAATGAGCAGTTCTTC. This sequence joins TRBV10-3 and TRBJ2-1, with 10 bases that match TRBD2. Germline loops: CDR1 ENHRY, CDR2 SYGVKD. J lost 7 bases, V lost 0 bases, and 6 bases had no gene match. The CDR3 is 16 residues long.